This passage covers 3 T cell receptor beta chains from one sample sequenced in a study of blood T cell repertoires in COVID-19. Profiling relied on immunoSEQ multiplex PCR, and the TCRdb table lists in-frame clones only, not all of them. The table shows 150,000 to 200,000 clones, with approximately 90% occurring only once. The source material was peripheral blood. These receptors all stem from a man in his 60s with acute or convalescent COVID-19.

V usage is TRBV29-1 and J usage is TRBJ1-2; the D is unclear. V lost 7 bases and J lost 6, with 12 bases in between. In germline, CDR1 is SQVTM, CDR2 ANQGSEA. This CDR3 is 11 amino acids long. The CDR3 region is CSALQPDGYTF. The CDR3 DNA reads as TGCAGCGCCCTCCAACCGGATGGCTACACCTTC. The whole variable domain, remainder taken from reference TRBV29-1 and TRBJ1-2, is SAVISQKPSRDICQRGTSLTIQCQVDSQVTMMFWYRQQPGQSLTLIATANQGSEATYESGFVIDKFPISRPNLTFSTLTVSNMSPEDSSIYLCSALQPDGYTFGSGTRLTVV.

The V call is TRBV4-3, the J call TRBJ2-3; D may be TRBD2 (6 bases). Germline lookup yields CDR1 LGHNA and CDR2 YSLEER. Trimming pared 1 base from V and 2 bases from J, leaving 22 bases between. The CDR3 is made up of 19 amino acids. This CDR3 is CASSQGRGGVSRTTDTQYF. CDR3 nucleotide sequence: TGCGCCAGCAGCCAAGGAAGAGGAGGGGTCTCGAGGACCACAGATACGCAGTATTTT.

This clone occurred once. The chain joins TRBV3-1 (or the pseudogene TRBV3-2) to TRBJ1-6; TRBD1 matches 11 bases. CDR1 and CDR2 (germline): LGHDT, YNNKEL (reference sequence). The CDR3 length is 16 residues. After removal of 4 bases from V and 7 bases from J, the junction contained 6 bases not matched to a gene. CDR3 sequence (DNA): TGTGCCAGCAGCCCCGGACAGGGGGCGGGAAATTCACCCCTCCACTTT. Translation gives CASSPGQGAGNSPLHF.